This T cell receptor (beta chain) was identified in a study of blood T cell repertoires in COVID-19. Here immunoSEQ multiplex PCR was the method, and the copy in TCRdb shows in-frame clones only, minus some. The top ten clones hold about 4.3% of a sample with around 450,000 clones, 85% to 90% of them seen once. The sequence was obtained from a woman aged 25-40 years with acute or convalescent COVID-19. The sequencing input was peripheral blood.

CDR3 coding DNA: TGTGCCAGCAGTAAGGGGGCACAGGGCACAGATACGCAGTATTTT. Its protein is CASSKGAQGTDTQYF. The chain has TRBV6-5 and TRBJ2-3; TRBD1 matches 7 bases. The germline gives CDR1 MNHEY, CDR2 SVGAGI. V shed 5 bases and J 1 base; nucleotides not matched to a gene: 6. The CDR3 runs to 15 residues.